This T cell receptor (beta chain) was recovered during a study of CD8 T cells in Susac syndrome. CD8+ and CD4+ T cells from blood underwent TCR beta sequencing, which was carried out in a high-throughput format. Germline values: CDR1 SGDLS, CDR2 YYNGEE. The CDR3 runs to 20 residues. J gave up 9 bases and V 4 bases, and 19 bases lay outside the gene matches. Roughly 0.45 to 1 ug RNA was reverse transcribed with random hexamers. Amplification of TCR beta CDR3 used immunoSEQ multiplex PCR across 54 Vbeta and 13 Jbeta. TCRdb reanalysed the immunoSEQ multiplex PCR reads using MiXCR and keeps one entry per CDR3 protein. The data hold a few hundred thousand distinct CDR3 sequences, with 95% observed a single time.

The material sequenced was CD4+ T cells from PBMCs. The clonotype comes from a human donor with multiple sclerosis. V usage is TRBV9 and J usage is TRBJ2-1; 16 bases match TRBD2. Here the CDR3 DNA reads TGTGCCAGCAGCCCCAGGGCGGGGACTAGCGGGAGGGCTGGCGTCAGTGAGCAGTTCTTC. Encoded protein: CASSPRAGTSGRAGVSEQFF.